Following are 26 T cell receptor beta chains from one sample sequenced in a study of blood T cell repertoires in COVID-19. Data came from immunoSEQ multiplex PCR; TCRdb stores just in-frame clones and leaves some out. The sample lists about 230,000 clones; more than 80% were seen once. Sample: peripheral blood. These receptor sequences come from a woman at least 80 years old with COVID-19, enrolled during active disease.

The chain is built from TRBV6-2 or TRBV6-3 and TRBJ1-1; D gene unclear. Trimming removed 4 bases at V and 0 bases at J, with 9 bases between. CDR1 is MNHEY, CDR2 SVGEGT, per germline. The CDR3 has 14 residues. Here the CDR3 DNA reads TGTGCCAGCAGTTCGGGATTTATGAACACTGAAGCTTTCTTT. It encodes CASSSGFMNTEAFF.

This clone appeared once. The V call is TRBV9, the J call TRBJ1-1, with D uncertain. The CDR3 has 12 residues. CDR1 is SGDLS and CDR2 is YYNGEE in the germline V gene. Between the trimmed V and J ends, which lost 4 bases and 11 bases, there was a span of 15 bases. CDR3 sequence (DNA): TGTGCCAGCAGCCCTGGACCGGGAGGGGCTTTCTTT. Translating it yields CASSPGPGGAFF.

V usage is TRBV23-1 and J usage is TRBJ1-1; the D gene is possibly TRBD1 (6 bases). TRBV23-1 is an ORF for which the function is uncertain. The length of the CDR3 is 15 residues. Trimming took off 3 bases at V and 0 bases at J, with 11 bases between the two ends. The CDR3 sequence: CASSQRYRVNTEAFF. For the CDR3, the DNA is TGCGCCAGCAGTCAGCGATACAGGGTGAACACTGAAGCTTTCTTT.

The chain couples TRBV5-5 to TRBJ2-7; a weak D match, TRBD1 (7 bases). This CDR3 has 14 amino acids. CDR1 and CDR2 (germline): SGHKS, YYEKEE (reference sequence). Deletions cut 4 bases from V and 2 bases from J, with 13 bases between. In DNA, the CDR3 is TGTGCCAGCAGCCGGGAGACAGGGACCTACGAGCAGTACTTC. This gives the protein CASSRETGTYEQYF.

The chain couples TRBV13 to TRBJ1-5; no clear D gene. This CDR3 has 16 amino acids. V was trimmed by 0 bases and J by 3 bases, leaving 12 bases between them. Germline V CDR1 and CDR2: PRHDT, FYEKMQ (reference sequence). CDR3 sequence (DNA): TGTGCCAGCAGCTTAGGGGGCCCCGGGAACAATCAGCCCCAGCATTTT. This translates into CASSLGGPGNNQPQHF.

The CDR3 spells CASSLSRGPVYEQYF. The CDR3 region has the DNA TGTGCCAGCAGTTTATCTAGGGGGCCGGTTTACGAGCAGTACTTC. The chain uses TRBV28 and TRBJ2-7; 7 bases are shared with TRBD1. The germline gives CDR1 MDHEN, CDR2 SYDVKM. V lost 1 base, J lost 4 bases, and 7 bases stayed unmatched. The CDR3 length is 15 residues.

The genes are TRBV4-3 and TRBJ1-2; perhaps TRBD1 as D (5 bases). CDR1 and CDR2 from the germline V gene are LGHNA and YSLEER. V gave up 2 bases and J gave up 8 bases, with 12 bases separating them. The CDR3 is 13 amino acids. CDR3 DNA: TGCGCCAGCAGCCAAACTTCCAACAGGGGCTACACCTTC. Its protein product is CASSQTSNRGYTF.

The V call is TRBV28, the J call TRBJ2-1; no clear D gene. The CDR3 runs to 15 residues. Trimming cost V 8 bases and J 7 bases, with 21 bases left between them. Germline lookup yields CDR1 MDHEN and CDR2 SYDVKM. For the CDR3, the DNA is TGTGCCAGCCTTTCGAACCGCAGACTCAGAAATGAGCAGTTCTTC. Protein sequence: CASLSNRRLRNEQFF.

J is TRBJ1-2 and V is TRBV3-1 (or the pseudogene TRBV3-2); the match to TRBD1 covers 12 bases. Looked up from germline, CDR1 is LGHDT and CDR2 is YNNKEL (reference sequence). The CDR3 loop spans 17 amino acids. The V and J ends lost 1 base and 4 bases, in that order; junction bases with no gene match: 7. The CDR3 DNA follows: TGTGCCAGCAGCCAAGGGACCGGGACAGGGGGCCTCTATGGCTACACCTTC. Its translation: CASSQGTGTGGLYGYTF.

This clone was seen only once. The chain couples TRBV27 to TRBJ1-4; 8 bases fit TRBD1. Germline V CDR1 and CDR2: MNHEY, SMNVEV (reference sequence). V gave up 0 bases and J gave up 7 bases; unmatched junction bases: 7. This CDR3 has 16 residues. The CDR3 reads CASSLSTTQGAEKLFF. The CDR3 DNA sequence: TGTGCCAGCAGTTTATCAACTACCCAGGGGGCTGAAAAACTGTTTTTT.

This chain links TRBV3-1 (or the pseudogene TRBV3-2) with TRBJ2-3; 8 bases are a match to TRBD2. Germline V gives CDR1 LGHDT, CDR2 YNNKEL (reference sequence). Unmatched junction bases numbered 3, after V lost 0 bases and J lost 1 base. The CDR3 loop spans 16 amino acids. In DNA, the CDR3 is TGTGCCAGCAGCCAAGATCTACTAGCGGGCACAGATACGCAGTATTTT. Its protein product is CASSQDLLAGTDTQYF.

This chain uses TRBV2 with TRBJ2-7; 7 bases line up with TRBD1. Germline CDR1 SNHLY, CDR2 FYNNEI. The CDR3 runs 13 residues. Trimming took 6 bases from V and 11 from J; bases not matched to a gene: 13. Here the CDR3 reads CASSRTGLAEKYF. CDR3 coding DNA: TGTGCCAGCAGCCGGACAGGATTAGCAGAAAAGTACTTC. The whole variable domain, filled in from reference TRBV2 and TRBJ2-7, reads EPEVTQTPSHQVTQMGQEVILRCVPISNHLYFYWYRQILGQKVEFLVSFYNNEISEKSEIFDDQFSVERPDGSNFTLKIRSTKLEDSAMYFCASSRTGLAEKYFGPGTRLTVT.

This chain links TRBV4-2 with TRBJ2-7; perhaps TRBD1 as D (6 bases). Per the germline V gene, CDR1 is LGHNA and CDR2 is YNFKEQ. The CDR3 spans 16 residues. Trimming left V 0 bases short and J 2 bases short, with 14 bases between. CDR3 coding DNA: TGTGCCAGCAGCCAAGAAGGACTTGGGACAACCTACGAGCAGTACTTC. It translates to CASSQEGLGTTYEQYF.

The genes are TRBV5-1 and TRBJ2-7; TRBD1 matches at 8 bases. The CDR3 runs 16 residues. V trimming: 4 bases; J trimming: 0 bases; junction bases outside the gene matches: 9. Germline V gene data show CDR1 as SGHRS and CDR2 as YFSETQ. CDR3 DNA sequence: TGCGCCAGCAGCCGCGGAGACAGGGGAATCTCCTACGAGCAGTACTTC. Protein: CASSRGDRGISYEQYF.

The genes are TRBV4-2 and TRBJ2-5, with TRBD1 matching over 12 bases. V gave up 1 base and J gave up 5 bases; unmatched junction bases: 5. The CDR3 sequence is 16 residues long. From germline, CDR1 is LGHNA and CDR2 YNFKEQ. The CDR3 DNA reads TGTGCCAGCAGCCAAGTCGGGACAGGGGGCAGGGAGACCCAGTACTTC. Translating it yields CASSQVGTGGRETQYF.

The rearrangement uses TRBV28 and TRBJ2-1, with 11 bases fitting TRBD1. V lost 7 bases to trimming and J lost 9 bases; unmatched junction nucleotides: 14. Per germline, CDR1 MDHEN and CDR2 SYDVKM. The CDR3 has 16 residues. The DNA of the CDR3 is TGTGCCAGCACCCCAGCAGGACAGGGGGCGCTGGGTGAGCAGTTCTTC. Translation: CASTPAGQGALGEQFF. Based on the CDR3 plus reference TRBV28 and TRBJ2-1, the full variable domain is DVKVTQSSRYLVKRTGEKVFLECVQDMDHENMFWYRQDPGLGLRLIYFSYDVKMKEKGDIPEGYSVSREKKERFSLILESASTNQTSMYLCASTPAGQGALGEQFFGPGTRLTVL.

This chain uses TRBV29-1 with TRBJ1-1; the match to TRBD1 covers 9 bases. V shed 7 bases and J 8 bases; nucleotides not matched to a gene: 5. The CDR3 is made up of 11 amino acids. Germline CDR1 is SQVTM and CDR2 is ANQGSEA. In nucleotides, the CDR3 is TGCAGCGGGGGACAGGGTGGGGAAGCTTTCTTT. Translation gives CSGGQGGEAFF.

The CDR3 loop reads CASSYSGDTRQPQHF. Written as DNA, the CDR3 is TGTGCCAGCAGTTACTCGGGGGACACCCGTCAGCCCCAGCATTTT. The V gene is TRBV6-5, the J gene TRBJ1-5, with D possibly being TRBD1 (6 bases). V was clipped by 0 bases and J by 6 bases, with 12 bases between them. This CDR3 has 15 residues. Germline V gives CDR1 MNHEY, CDR2 SVGAGI.

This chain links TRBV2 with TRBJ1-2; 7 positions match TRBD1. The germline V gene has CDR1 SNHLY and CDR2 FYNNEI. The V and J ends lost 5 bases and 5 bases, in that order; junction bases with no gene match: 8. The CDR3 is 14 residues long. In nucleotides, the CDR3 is TGTGCCAGCAGTCCCAGGGGGGCTAGATATGGCTACACCTTC. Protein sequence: CASSPRGARYGYTF.

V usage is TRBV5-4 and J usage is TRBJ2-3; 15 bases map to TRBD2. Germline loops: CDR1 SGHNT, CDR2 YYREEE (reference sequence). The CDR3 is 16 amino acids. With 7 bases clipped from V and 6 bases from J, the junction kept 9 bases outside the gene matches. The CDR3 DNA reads TGTGCCAGCGGACTAGCGGGAGGGCCTGCATGGGATACGCAGTATTTT. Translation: CASGLAGGPAWDTQYF.

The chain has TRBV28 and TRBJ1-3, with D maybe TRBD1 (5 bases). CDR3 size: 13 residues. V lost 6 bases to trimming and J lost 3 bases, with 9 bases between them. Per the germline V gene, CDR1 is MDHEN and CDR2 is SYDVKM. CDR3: CASSPGGGNTIYF. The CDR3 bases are TGTGCCAGCAGCCCGGGGGGTGGAAACACCATATATTTT.

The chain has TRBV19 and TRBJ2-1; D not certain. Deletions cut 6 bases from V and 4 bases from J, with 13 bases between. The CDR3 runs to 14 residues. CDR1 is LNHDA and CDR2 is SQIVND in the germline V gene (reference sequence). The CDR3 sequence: CASRLTASYNEQFF. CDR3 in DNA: TGTGCCAGTAGGTTGACTGCTTCGTACAATGAGCAGTTCTTC.

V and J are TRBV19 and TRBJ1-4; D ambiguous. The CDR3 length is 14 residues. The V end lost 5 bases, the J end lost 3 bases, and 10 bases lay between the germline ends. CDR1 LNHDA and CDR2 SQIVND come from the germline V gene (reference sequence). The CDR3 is CASSAQLPNEKLFF. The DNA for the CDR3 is TGTGCCAGTAGTGCACAGCTCCCTAATGAAAAACTGTTTTTT.

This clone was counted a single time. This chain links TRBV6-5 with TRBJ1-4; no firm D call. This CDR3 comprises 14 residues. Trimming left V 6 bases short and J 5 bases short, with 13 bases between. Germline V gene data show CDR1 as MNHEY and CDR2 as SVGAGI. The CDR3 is CASRNHRGNEKLFF. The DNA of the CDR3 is TGTGCCAGCAGGAACCATCGAGGAAATGAAAAACTGTTTTTT.

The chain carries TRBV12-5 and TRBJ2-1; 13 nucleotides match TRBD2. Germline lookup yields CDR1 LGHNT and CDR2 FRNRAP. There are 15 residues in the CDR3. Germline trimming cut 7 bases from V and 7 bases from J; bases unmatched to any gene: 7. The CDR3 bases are TGTGCTAGTGTAGGGACTAGCGGGGTCCCTAATGAGCAGTTCTTC. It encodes CASVGTSGVPNEQFF.

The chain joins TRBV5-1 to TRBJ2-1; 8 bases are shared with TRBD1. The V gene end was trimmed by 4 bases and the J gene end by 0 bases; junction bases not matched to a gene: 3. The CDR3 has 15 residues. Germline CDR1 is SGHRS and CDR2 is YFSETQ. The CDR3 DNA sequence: TGCGCCAGCAGCGGCGGACAGGGCTCCTACAATGAGCAGTTCTTC. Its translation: CASSGGQGSYNEQFF.